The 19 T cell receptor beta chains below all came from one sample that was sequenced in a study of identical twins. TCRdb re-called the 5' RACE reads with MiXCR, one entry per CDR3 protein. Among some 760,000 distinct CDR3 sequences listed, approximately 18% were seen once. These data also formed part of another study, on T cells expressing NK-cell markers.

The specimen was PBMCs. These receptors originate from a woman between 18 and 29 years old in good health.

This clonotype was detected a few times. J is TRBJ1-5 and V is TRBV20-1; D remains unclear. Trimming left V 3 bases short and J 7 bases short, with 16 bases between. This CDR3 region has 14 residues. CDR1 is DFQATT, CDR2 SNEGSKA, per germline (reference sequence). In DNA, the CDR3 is TGCAGTGCTAGGCCGACCCAGATCGGGCAGCCCCAGCATTTT. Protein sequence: CSARPTQIGQPQHF.

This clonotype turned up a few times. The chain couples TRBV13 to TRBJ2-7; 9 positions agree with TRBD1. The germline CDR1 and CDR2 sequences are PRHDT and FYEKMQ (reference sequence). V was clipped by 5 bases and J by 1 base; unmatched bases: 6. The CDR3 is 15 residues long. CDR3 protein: CASSPGQGESYEQYF. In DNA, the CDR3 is TGTGCCAGCAGCCCGGGACAGGGAGAGTCCTACGAGCAGTACTTC.

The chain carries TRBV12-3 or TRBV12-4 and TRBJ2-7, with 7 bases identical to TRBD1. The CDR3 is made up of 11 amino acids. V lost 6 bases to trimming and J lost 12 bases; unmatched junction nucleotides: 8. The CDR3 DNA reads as TGTGCCAGCAGGATCCGGGACAGATCGTACTTC. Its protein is CASRIRDRSYF.

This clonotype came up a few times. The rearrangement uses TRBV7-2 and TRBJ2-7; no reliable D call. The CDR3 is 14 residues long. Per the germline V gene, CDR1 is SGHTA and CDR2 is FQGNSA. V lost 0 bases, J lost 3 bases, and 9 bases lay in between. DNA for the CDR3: TGTGCCAGCAGCTTAGCTTCACTATACTACGAGCAGTACTTC. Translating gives CASSLASLYYEQYF.

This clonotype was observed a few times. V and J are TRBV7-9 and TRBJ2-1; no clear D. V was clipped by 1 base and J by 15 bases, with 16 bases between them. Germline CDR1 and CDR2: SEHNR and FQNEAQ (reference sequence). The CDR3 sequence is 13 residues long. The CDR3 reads CASSLDGRPRPFF. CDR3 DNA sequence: TGTGCCAGCAGCTTAGACGGACGGCCCCGTCCGTTCTTC.

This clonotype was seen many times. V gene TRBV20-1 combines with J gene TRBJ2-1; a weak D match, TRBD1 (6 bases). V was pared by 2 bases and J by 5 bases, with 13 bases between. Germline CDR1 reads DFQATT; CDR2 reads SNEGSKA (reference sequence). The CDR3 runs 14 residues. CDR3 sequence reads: CSARRPGEHNEQFF. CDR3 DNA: TGCAGTGCTAGACGCCCAGGGGAGCACAATGAGCAGTTCTTC.

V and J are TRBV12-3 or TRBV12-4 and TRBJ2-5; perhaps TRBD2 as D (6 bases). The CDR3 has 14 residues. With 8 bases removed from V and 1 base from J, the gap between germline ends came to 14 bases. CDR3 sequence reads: CASGLGGSQETQYF. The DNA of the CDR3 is TGTGCCAGCGGACTTGGGGGGTCCCAAGAGACCCAGTACTTC.

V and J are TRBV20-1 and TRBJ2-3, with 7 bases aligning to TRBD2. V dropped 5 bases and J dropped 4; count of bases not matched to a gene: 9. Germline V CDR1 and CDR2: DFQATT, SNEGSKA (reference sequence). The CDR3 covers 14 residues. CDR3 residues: CSAPTSSRPDTQYF. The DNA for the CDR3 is TGCAGTGCTCCGACTAGCAGTAGGCCAGATACGCAGTATTTT.

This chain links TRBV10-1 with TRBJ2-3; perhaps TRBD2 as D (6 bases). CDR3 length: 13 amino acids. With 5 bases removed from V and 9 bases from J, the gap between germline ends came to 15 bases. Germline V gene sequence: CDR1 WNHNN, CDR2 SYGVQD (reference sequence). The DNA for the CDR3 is TGCGCCAGCAGTAAGGACTACCTTAAAACGCAGTATTTT. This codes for CASSKDYLKTQYF.

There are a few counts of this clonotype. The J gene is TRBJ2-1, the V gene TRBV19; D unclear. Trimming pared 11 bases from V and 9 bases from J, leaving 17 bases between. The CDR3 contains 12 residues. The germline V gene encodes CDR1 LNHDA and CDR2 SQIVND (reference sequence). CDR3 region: CASKPKNPEQFF. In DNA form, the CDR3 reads TGTGCCTCAAAGCCCAAGAATCCTGAGCAGTTCTTC.

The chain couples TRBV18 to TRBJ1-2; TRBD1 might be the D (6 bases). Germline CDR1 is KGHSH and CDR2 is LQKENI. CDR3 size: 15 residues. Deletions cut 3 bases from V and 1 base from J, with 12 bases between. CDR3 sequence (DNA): TGTGCCAGCTCACCCGACAGGCTGTTTAACTATGGCTACACCTTC. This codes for CASSPDRLFNYGYTF.

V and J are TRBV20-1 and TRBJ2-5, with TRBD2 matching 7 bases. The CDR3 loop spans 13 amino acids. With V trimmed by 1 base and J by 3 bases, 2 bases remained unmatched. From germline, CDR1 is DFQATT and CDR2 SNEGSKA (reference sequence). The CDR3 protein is CSARGLAKETQYF. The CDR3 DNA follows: TGCAGTGCTAGAGGACTAGCTAAAGAGACCCAGTACTTC.

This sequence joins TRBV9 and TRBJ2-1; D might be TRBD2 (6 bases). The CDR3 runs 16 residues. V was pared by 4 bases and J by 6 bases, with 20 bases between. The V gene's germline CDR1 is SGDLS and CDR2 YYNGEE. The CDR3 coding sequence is TGTGCCAGCAGCCCGAAAAGACTAGTCCCACGCAATGAGCAGTTCTTC. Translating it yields CASSPKRLVPRNEQFF. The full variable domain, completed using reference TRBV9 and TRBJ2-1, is DSGVTQTPKHLITATGQRVTLRCSPRSGDLSVYWYQQSLDQGLQFLIQYYNGEERAKGNILERFSAQQFPDLHSELNLSSLELGDSALYFCASSPKRLVPRNEQFFGPGTRLTVL.

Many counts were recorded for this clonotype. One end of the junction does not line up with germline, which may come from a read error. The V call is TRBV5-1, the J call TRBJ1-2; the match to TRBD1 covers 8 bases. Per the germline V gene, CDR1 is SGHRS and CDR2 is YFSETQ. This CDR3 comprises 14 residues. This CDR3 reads CASSLGQANYGYTF. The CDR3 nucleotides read TGTGCCAGCAGTTTGGGACAGGCGAACTATGGCTACACCTTC.

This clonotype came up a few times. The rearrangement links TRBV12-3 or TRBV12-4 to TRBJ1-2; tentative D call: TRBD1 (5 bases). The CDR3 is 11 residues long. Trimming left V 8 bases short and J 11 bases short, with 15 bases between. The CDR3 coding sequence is TGTGCCAGCGGGGGGGGATTTGAGTACACCTTC. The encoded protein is CASGGGFEYTF.

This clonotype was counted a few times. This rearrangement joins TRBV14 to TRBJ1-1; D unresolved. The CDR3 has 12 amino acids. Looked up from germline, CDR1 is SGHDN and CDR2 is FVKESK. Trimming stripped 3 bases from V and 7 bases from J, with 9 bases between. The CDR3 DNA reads TGTGCCAGCAGCCATGAGGACGGTGAAGCTTTCTTT. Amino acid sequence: CASSHEDGEAFF.

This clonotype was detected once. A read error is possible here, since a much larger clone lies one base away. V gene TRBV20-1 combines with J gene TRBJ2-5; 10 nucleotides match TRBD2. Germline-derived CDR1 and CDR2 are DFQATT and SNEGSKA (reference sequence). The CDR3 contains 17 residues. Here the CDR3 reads CCARATTSGITQETQYF. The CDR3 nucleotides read TGCTGTGCTAGAGCCACCACTAGCGGGATCACCCAAGAGACCCAGTACTTC.

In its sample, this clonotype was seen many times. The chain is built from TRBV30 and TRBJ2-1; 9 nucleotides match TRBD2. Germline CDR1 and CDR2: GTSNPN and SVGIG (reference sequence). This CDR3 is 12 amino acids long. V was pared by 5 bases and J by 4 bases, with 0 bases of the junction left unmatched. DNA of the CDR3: TGTGCCTGGCTAGCGGGATACAATGAGCAGTTCTTC. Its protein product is CAWLAGYNEQFF.

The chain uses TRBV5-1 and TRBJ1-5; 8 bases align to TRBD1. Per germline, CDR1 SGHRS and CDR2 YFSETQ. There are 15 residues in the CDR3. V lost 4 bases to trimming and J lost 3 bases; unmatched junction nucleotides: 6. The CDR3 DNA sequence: TGCGCCAGCAGCCTAACGACAGGGGACAATCAGCCCCAGCATTTT. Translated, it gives CASSLTTGDNQPQHF.